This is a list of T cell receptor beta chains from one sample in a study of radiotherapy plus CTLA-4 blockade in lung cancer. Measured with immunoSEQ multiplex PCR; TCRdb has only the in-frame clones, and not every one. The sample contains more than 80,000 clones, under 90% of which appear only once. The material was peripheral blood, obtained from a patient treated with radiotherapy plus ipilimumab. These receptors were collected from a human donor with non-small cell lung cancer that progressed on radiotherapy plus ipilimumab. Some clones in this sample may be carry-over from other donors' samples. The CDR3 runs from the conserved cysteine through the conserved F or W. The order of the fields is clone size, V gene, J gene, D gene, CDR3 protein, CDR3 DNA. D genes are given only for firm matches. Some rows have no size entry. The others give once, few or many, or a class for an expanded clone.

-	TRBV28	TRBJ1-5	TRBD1	CASSITGASNQPQHF	TGTGCCAGCAGTATCACAGGGGCTAGCAATCAGCCCCAGCATTTT
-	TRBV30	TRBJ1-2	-	CAWSLGGFHTF	TGTGCCTGGAGTTTAGGGGGATTCCACACCTTC
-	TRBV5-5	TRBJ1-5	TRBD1	CASSSGTEGYQPQHF	TGTGCCAGCAGCTCCGGGACAGAGGGTTATCAGCCCCAGCATTTT
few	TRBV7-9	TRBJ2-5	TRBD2	CASSGAGDAETQYF	TGTGCCAGCAGCGGAGCGGGGGACGCGGAGACCCAGTACTTC
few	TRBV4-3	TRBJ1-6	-	CASSQDRGDSFYSPLHF	TGCGCCAGCAGCCAAGATAGGGGGGACTCTTTTTATTCACCCCTCCACTTT
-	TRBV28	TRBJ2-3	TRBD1	CASSSGTGVDTQYF	TGTGCCAGCAGTTCCGGGACAGGGGTCGATACGCAGTATTTT
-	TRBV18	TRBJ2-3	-	CASSPPASTDTQYF	TGTGCCAGCTCACCACCCGCAAGCACAGATACGCAGTATTTT
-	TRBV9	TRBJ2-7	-	CASSVGGDSYEQYF	TGTGCCAGCAGCGTAGGGGGGGACTCCTACGAGCAGTACTTC
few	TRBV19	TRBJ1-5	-	CASSRDGLQPQHF	TGTGCCAGTAGCAGGGACGGTTTACAGCCCCAGCATTTT
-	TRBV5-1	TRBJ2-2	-	CASSLLNTGELFF	TGCGCCAGCAGCTTGCTGAACACCGGGGAGCTGTTTTTT
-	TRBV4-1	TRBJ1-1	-	CASSQARLGNTEAFF	TGCGCCAGCAGCCAAGCTCGTCTGGGGAACACTGAAGCTTTCTTT
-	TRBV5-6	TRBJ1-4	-	CASSLTGGEGIGEKLFF	TGTGCCAGCAGCTTGACCGGGGGGGAAGGAATCGGTGAAAAACTGTTTTTT
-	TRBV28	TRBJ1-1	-	CASNGGVQFMNTEAFF	TGTGCCAGCAATGGGGGGGTACAATTCATGAACACTGAAGCTTTCTTT
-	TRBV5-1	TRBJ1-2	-	CASRRLGGFDYGYTF	TGCGCCAGCAGGAGGCTGGGAGGCTTTGACTATGGCTACACCTTC
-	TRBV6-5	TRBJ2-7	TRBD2	CASSRTSGGEYEQYF	TGTGCCAGCAGCAGGACTAGCGGGGGGGAGTACGAGCAGTACTTC
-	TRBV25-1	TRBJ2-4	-	CASSDPGVDIQYF	TGTGCCAGCAGTGACCCGGGTGTGGACATTCAGTACTTC
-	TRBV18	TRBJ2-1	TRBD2	CASSRGGEQFF	TGTGCCAGCTCACGGGGGGGTGAGCAGTTCTTC
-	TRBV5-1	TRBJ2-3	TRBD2	CASGGADTQYF	TGCGCCAGCGGGGGGGCAGATACGCAGTATTTT
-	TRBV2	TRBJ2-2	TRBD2	CASSEFPSGVTGELFF	TGTGCCAGCAGTGAATTCCCCAGCGGGGTCACCGGGGAGCTGTTTTTT
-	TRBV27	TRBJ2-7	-	CASSPIPRSQVFYEQYF	TGTGCCAGCAGCCCAATCCCCCGTAGCCAAGTGTTTTACGAGCAGTACTTC
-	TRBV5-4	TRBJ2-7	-	CASSWDVNYEQYF	TGTGCCAGCAGCTGGGACGTCAACTACGAGCAGTACTTC
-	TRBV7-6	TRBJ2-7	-	CASSLLQAETHYEQYF	TGTGCCAGCAGCCTCCTACAGGCAGAGACCCATTACGAGCAGTACTTC
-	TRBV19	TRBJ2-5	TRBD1	CASSIGSANDRAETQYF	TGTGCCAGTAGTATAGGCTCTGCCAACGACAGGGCTGAGACCCAGTACTTC
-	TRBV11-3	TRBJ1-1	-	CASSLTTNTEAFF	TGTGCCAGCAGCTTAACCACAAACACTGAAGCTTTCTTT
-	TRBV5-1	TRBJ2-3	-	CASSLVPFESEGADTQYF	TGCGCCAGCAGCTTGGTACCCTTTGAGTCAGAGGGGGCAGATACGCAGTATTTT
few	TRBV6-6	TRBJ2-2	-	CASKLMNTGELFF	TGTGCCAGCAAGTTGATGAACACCGGGGAGCTGTTTTTT
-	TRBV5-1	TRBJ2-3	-	CASYQQGTVSDTQYF	TGCGCCAGCTACCAGCAGGGGACGGTCTCAGATACGCAGTATTTT
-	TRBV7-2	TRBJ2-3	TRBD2	CASSQFLLAGDRIF	TGTGCCAGCAGCCAATTCCTACTAGCGGGGGATCGTATTTTT
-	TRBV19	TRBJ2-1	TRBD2	CASGTSGGHNEQFF	TGTGCCAGTGGGACTAGCGGGGGGCACAATGAGCAGTTCTTC
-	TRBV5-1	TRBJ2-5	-	CASRRPGAQETQYF	TGCGCCAGCAGACGCCCGGGGGCCCAAGAGACCCAGTACTTC
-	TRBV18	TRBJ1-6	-	CASSPYGGSFSPLHF	TGTGCCAGCTCACCATACGGGGGCTCGTTCTCACCCCTCCACTTT
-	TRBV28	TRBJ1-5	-	CASSLLVGGRDQLQHF	TGTGCCAGCAGTTTGTTGGTTGGGGGTCGCGATCAGCTCCAGCATTTT
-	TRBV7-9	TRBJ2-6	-	CASSLAGANVLTF	TGTGCCAGCAGCTTAGCCGGGGCCAACGTCCTGACTTTC
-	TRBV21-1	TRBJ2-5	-	CASRDRRKETQYF	TGTGCCAGCAGGGACAGGAGAAAAGAGACCCAGTACTTC
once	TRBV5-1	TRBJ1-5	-	CASSLAPMSSSGAQPQHF	TGCGCCAGCAGCTTGGCCCCCATGTCCTCCTCTGGGGCTCAGCCCCAGCATTTT
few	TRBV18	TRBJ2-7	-	CASSPSQSSYEQYF	TGTGCCAGCTCACCCTCCCAGAGCTCCTACGAGCAGTACTTC
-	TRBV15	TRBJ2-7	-	CATSRDWSYEQYF	TGTGCCACCAGCAGAGATTGGAGCTACGAGCAGTACTTC
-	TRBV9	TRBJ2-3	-	CASSERGAPADTQYF	TGTGCCAGCAGCGAACGGGGGGCCCCCGCAGATACGCAGTATTTT
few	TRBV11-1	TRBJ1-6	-	CASSRTATSYNSPLHF	TGTGCCAGCAGCCGGACAGCTACCTCCTATAATTCACCCCTCCACTTT
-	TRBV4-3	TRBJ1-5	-	CASSQQEGDQPQHF	TGCGCCAGCAGCCAACAGGAGGGGGATCAGCCCCAGCATTTT
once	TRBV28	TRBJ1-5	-	CASSSESIPQHF	TGTGCCAGCAGTTCCGAGTCCATACCCCAGCATTTT
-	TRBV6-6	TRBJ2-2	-	CASSPLPENTGELFF	TGTGCCAGCAGCCCGCTGCCCGAGAACACCGGGGAGCTGTTTTTT